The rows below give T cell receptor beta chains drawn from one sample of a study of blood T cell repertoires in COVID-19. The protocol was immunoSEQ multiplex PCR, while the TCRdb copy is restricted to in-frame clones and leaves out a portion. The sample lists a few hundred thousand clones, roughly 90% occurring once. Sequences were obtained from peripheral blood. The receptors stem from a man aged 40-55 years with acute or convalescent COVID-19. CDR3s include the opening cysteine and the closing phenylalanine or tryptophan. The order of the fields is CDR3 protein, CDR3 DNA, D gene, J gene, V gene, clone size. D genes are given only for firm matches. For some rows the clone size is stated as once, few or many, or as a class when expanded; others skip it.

CDR3aa: CASSRGGAGSDTQYF
CDR3nt: TGTGCCAGCAGCCGAGGGGGCGCGGGTTCGGATACGCAGTATTTT
d_gene: TRBD1
j_gene: TRBJ2-3
v_gene: TRBV7-3
abundance: -

CDR3aa: CASSVGQGATNEKLFF
CDR3nt: TGTGCCAGCAGCGTCGGACAGGGGGCAACTAATGAAAAACTGTTTTTT
d_gene: TRBD1
j_gene: TRBJ1-4
v_gene: TRBV9
abundance: -

CDR3aa: CASSDRDRGGNEQFF
CDR3nt: TGTGCCAGCAGCGACCGGGACAGGGGTGGGAATGAGCAGTTCTTC
d_gene: TRBD1
j_gene: TRBJ2-1
v_gene: TRBV6-6
abundance: -

CDR3aa: CASRAGQGRYGTGELFF
CDR3nt: TGTGCCAGCAGGGCCGGACAGGGAAGGTATGGCACCGGGGAGCTGTTTTTT
d_gene: TRBD1
j_gene: TRBJ2-2
v_gene: TRBV27
abundance: -

CDR3aa: CASSQGSASSTDTQYF
CDR3nt: TGCGCCAGCAGCCAAGGAAGCGCTTCTAGCACAGATACGCAGTATTTT
d_gene: -
j_gene: TRBJ2-3
v_gene: TRBV4-1
abundance: -

CDR3aa: CASSHGQGLRNQPQHF
CDR3nt: TGTGCCAGCAGCCACGGACAGGGTTTACGGAATCAGCCCCAGCATTTT
d_gene: TRBD1
j_gene: TRBJ1-5
v_gene: TRBV11-2
abundance: -

CDR3aa: CASSQAGVGTGELFF
CDR3nt: TGTGCCAGCAGCCAAGCAGGGGTGGGTACCGGGGAGCTGTTTTTT
d_gene: -
j_gene: TRBJ2-2
v_gene: TRBV3-1/TRBV3-2
abundance: -

CDR3aa: CASSLIGGQETYGYTF
CDR3nt: TGTGCCAGCAGTTTAATTGGGGGACAGGAAACCTATGGCTACACCTTC
d_gene: TRBD1
j_gene: TRBJ1-2
v_gene: TRBV28
abundance: -

CDR3aa: CASSRVGAYEQYF
CDR3nt: TGCGCCAGCAGCCGAGTAGGGGCCTACGAGCAGTACTTC
d_gene: -
j_gene: TRBJ2-7
v_gene: TRBV5-1
abundance: -

CDR3aa: CASKWRGNNEQFF
CDR3nt: TGTGCCAGTAAGTGGCGGGGGAACAATGAGCAGTTCTTC
d_gene: TRBD2
j_gene: TRBJ2-1
v_gene: TRBV19
abundance: -

CDR3aa: CASSQPRQGNTEAFF
CDR3nt: TGTGCCAGCAGCCAACCCAGACAGGGGAACACTGAAGCTTTCTTT
d_gene: TRBD1
j_gene: TRBJ1-1
v_gene: TRBV28
abundance: once

CDR3aa: CASRRANTEAFF
CDR3nt: TGCGCCAGCAGAAGAGCGAACACTGAAGCTTTCTTT
d_gene: -
j_gene: TRBJ1-1
v_gene: TRBV5-1
abundance: once

CDR3aa: CASSLLVGGEKLFF
CDR3nt: TGTGCCAGTAGCCTCCTAGTAGGGGGAGAAAAACTGTTTTTT
d_gene: -
j_gene: TRBJ1-4
v_gene: TRBV19
abundance: -

CDR3aa: CASSSPEREAGQPQHF
CDR3nt: TGTGCCAGCAGCTCCCCCGAGAGGGAGGCGGGTCAGCCCCAGCATTTT
d_gene: -
j_gene: TRBJ1-5
v_gene: TRBV7-6
abundance: -

CDR3aa: CASSWVDRNQPQHF
CDR3nt: TGTGCCAGCAGTTGGGTCGACAGAAATCAGCCCCAGCATTTT
d_gene: -
j_gene: TRBJ1-5
v_gene: TRBV6-5
abundance: -

CDR3aa: CASSILAGGQETQYF
CDR3nt: TGTGCCAGTAGTATACTAGCGGGGGGCCAAGAGACCCAGTACTTC
d_gene: TRBD2
j_gene: TRBJ2-5
v_gene: TRBV19
abundance: -

CDR3aa: CASSRSDRVSGYTF
CDR3nt: TGCGCCAGCAGCCGAAGCGACAGGGTTAGCGGCTACACCTTC
d_gene: TRBD1
j_gene: TRBJ1-2
v_gene: TRBV5-1
abundance: -

CDR3aa: CASSLQAYGDSEAFF
CDR3nt: TGTGCCAGCAGCCTACAGGCTTATGGGGACAGTGAAGCTTTCTTT
d_gene: TRBD1
j_gene: TRBJ1-1
v_gene: TRBV7-2
abundance: -

CDR3aa: CASSPEGQTSGNTIYF
CDR3nt: TGTGCCAGCTCACCGGAGGGACAGACCTCTGGAAACACCATATATTTT
d_gene: TRBD1
j_gene: TRBJ1-3
v_gene: TRBV18
abundance: -

CDR3aa: CAISGTGGISPLHF
CDR3nt: TGTGCCATCAGTGGAACAGGGGGTATATCACCCCTCCACTTT
d_gene: TRBD1
j_gene: TRBJ1-6
v_gene: TRBV10-3
abundance: once

CDR3aa: CASIEMTGGINTEAFF
CDR3nt: TGTGCCAGTATCGAGATGACAGGGGGCATCAACACTGAAGCTTTCTTT
d_gene: TRBD1
j_gene: TRBJ1-1
v_gene: TRBV19
abundance: -

CDR3aa: CASFYTGELFF
CDR3nt: TGTGCCAGTTTCTATACCGGGGAGCTGTTTTTT
d_gene: -
j_gene: TRBJ2-2
v_gene: TRBV18
abundance: -

CDR3aa: CASSPGSGTDGDTQYF
CDR3nt: TGTGCCAGCTCACCGGGCTCCGGGACAGACGGAGATACGCAGTATTTT
d_gene: TRBD1
j_gene: TRBJ2-3
v_gene: TRBV18
abundance: -

CDR3aa: CASSAQGGNGGYTF
CDR3nt: TGTGCCAGCAGCGCACAGGGGGGGAACGGGGGCTACACCTTC
d_gene: TRBD1
j_gene: TRBJ1-2
v_gene: TRBV6-5
abundance: -

CDR3aa: CASSIGGTYSYEQYF
CDR3nt: TGTGCCAGTAGTATAGGGGGCACTTACTCCTACGAGCAGTACTTC
d_gene: -
j_gene: TRBJ2-7
v_gene: TRBV19
abundance: -

CDR3aa: CASSLVPGMNQPQHF
CDR3nt: TGCGCCAGCAGCTTGGTTCCAGGGATGAATCAGCCCCAGCATTTT
d_gene: -
j_gene: TRBJ1-5
v_gene: TRBV5-1
abundance: -

CDR3aa: CASSKSRVGNQPQHF
CDR3nt: TGTGCCAGTAGCAAATCCCGGGTAGGTAATCAGCCCCAGCATTTT
d_gene: -
j_gene: TRBJ1-5
v_gene: TRBV19
abundance: once

CDR3aa: CARSLRSGELFF
CDR3nt: TGTGCCCGATCGCTTAGGAGCGGGGAGCTGTTTTTT
d_gene: -
j_gene: TRBJ2-2
v_gene: TRBV30
abundance: -

CDR3aa: CASTWDRGPGELFF
CDR3nt: TGTGCCAGTACGTGGGACAGGGGCCCCGGGGAGCTGTTTTTT
d_gene: TRBD1
j_gene: TRBJ2-2
v_gene: TRBV9
abundance: -

CDR3aa: CASSPEGLEDQPQHF
CDR3nt: TGTGCCAGCAGCCCGGAGGGATTGGAGGATCAGCCCCAGCATTTT
d_gene: -
j_gene: TRBJ1-5
v_gene: TRBV7-8
abundance: -

CDR3aa: CASSRGGTEAFF
CDR3nt: TGTGCCAGCAGCCGAGGAGGGACTGAAGCTTTCTTT
d_gene: -
j_gene: TRBJ1-1
v_gene: TRBV6-5
abundance: -

CDR3aa: CASSLRQGLSSPLHF
CDR3nt: TGTGCCAGCAGTTTAAGGCAGGGGTTGAGTTCACCCCTCCACTTT
d_gene: -
j_gene: TRBJ1-6
v_gene: TRBV27
abundance: -

CDR3aa: CASSIRPILAEGWEQYF
CDR3nt: TGTGCCAGTAGTATTCGGCCGATACTAGCGGAGGGTTGGGAGCAGTACTTC
d_gene: TRBD2
j_gene: TRBJ2-7
v_gene: TRBV19
abundance: once

CDR3aa: CASSLPETGYFYEQYF
CDR3nt: TGTGCCAGCAGCTTGCCCGAGACAGGGTACTTCTACGAGCAGTACTTC
d_gene: TRBD1
j_gene: TRBJ2-7
v_gene: TRBV7-2
abundance: -

CDR3aa: CASMLTGSPDTQYF
CDR3nt: TGTGCCAGTATGTTGACAGGGTCCCCAGATACGCAGTATTTT
d_gene: TRBD1
j_gene: TRBJ2-3
v_gene: TRBV19
abundance: -

CDR3aa: CASSPLAGASYGYTF
CDR3nt: TGTGCCAGCTCACCGTTGGCAGGGGCGAGCTATGGCTACACCTTC
d_gene: -
j_gene: TRBJ1-2
v_gene: TRBV18
abundance: once

CDR3aa: CASSKDRGSGYGYTF
CDR3nt: TGTGCCAGCAGTAAGGACAGGGGCTCGGGATATGGCTACACCTTC
d_gene: TRBD1
j_gene: TRBJ1-2
v_gene: TRBV6-5
abundance: -

CDR3aa: CASSVGPNLGNSPLHF
CDR3nt: TGTGCCAGCAGCGTAGGCCCTAACTTGGGCAATTCACCCCTCCACTTT
d_gene: -
j_gene: TRBJ1-6
v_gene: TRBV9
abundance: -

CDR3aa: CATSRSSNTGELFF
CDR3nt: TGTGCCACCTCAAGGAGCTCGAACACCGGGGAGCTGTTTTTT
d_gene: -
j_gene: TRBJ2-2
v_gene: TRBV19
abundance: -

CDR3aa: CAGVTGEDSYNEQFF
CDR3nt: TGTGCCGGAGTAACAGGGGAGGACTCCTACAATGAGCAGTTCTTC
d_gene: -
j_gene: TRBJ2-1
v_gene: TRBV2
abundance: -

CDR3aa: CASSLDRGEYGYTF
CDR3nt: TGCGCCAGCAGCTTGGACAGGGGGGAGTATGGCTACACCTTC
d_gene: TRBD1
j_gene: TRBJ1-2
v_gene: TRBV5-1
abundance: -

CDR3aa: CATRLAGAETQYF
CDR3nt: TGTGCCACCCGACTAGCGGGAGCAGAGACGCAGTATTTT
d_gene: TRBD2
j_gene: TRBJ2-3
v_gene: TRBV5-4
abundance: once

CDR3aa: CASSWDRAPNQPQHF
CDR3nt: TGTGCCAGCAGTTGGGACAGGGCTCCGAATCAGCCCCAGCATTTT
d_gene: TRBD1
j_gene: TRBJ1-5
v_gene: TRBV28
abundance: -

CDR3aa: CASSPTYGNTEAFF
CDR3nt: TGTGCCAGCAGCCCCACCTATGGGAACACTGAAGCTTTCTTT
d_gene: -
j_gene: TRBJ1-1
v_gene: TRBV7-3
abundance: -

CDR3aa: CAISETDRPQLNTGELFF
CDR3nt: TGTGCCATCAGTGAGACGGACAGGCCGCAATTGAACACCGGGGAGCTGTTTTTT
d_gene: TRBD1
j_gene: TRBJ2-2
v_gene: TRBV10-3
abundance: -